The 13 T cell receptor beta chains listed next were all sequenced from one sample in a study of blood T cells in healthy people across ages. A sample-barcoded 5' primer and a J-beta primer mix were used in a second PCR of about 7 to 11 cycles. TCRdb reanalysed the 5' RACE reads using MiXCR and keeps one entry per CDR3 protein. The sample lists approximately 810,000 distinct CDR3 sequences, around 34% occurring once. Sequencing input: blood. The origin of the receptors is a young man in good health.

The chain has TRBV12-3 or TRBV12-4 and TRBJ1-1; 7 nucleotides align to TRBD1. With 0 bases clipped from V and 4 bases from J, the junction kept 5 bases outside the gene matches. The CDR3 runs to 15 residues. CDR3 in amino acids: CASSLATGLGTEAFF. CDR3 DNA sequence: TGTGCCAGCAGTTTAGCGACAGGGTTGGGCACTGAAGCTTTCTTT.

The chain recombines TRBV5-1 with TRBJ2-1; 10 nucleotides align to TRBD1. This CDR3 is built from 15 residues. Germline V gene data show CDR1 as SGHRS and CDR2 as YFSETQ. Trimming removed 3 bases from V and 7 bases from J; junction bases left unmatched: 7. This CDR3 reads CASSSRQGAGNEQFF. The CDR3 nucleotides are TGCGCCAGCAGCTCAAGACAGGGGGCAGGAAATGAGCAGTTCTTC.

In regard to this clonotype: One end of the junction varies from germline; a read error may be responsible. The V call is TRBV7-8, the J call TRBJ2-7, with TRBD1 matching over 8 bases. The end of the DNA is better explained by TRBJ2-4, so the J call may be wrong. The germline V gene has CDR1 SGHVS and CDR2 FQNEAQ. The CDR3 runs to 13 residues. CDR3 in DNA: TGTACCAGCAGCTCGAGGACAGGGAGCATTCAGTACTTC. It is translated as CTSSSRTGSIQYF.

This clonotype was counted a few times. V is TRBV10-3 and J is TRBJ2-3, with TRBD1 matching over 9 bases. V lost 6 bases and J lost 6; bases outside the gene matches: 7. Germline V gene sequence: CDR1 ENHRY, CDR2 SYGVKD. The CDR3 length is 14 residues. The DNA of the CDR3 is TGTGCCATCAGCGGGGACAGGGTCTGGGATACGCAGTATTTT. This codes for CAISGDRVWDTQYF.

At least ten counts were recorded for this clonotype. The chain carries TRBV4-2 and TRBJ1-5; unclear D gene. The CDR3 is 15 residues long. Germline CDR1 is LGHNA and CDR2 is YNFKEQ. The germline V and J ends were trimmed by 0 bases and 0 bases, with 6 bases remaining between them. The CDR3 DNA reads TGTGCCAGCAGCCAAGATCCGGATAGCAATCAGCCCCAGCATTTT. Translation: CASSQDPDSNQPQHF.

In this sample, this clonotype turned up a few times. This rearrangement joins TRBV6-1 to TRBJ2-7; tentative D call: TRBD1 (5 bases). The germline gives CDR1 MNHNS, CDR2 SASEGT. The CDR3 sequence is 13 residues long. V lost 3 bases and J 4 bases, leaving 10 bases between the germline ends. The CDR3 is CASSDIQGYEQYF. CDR3 nucleotide sequence: TGTGCCAGCAGTGATATTCAGGGTTACGAGCAGTACTTC.

This clonotype was found a few times. DNA for the CDR3: TGCGCCAGCAGCGCCTCAGGGGAGACTGAAGCTTTCTTT. It is translated as CASSASGETEAFF. The V call is TRBV5-1, the J call TRBJ1-1; D possibly corresponds to TRBD1 (6 bases). Trimming left V 4 bases short and J 5 bases short, with 12 bases between. The germline gives CDR1 SGHRS, CDR2 YFSETQ. CDR3 length: 13 amino acids.

V usage is TRBV12-3 or TRBV12-4 and J usage is TRBJ1-3; D gene ambiguous. The CDR3 spans 13 residues. V lost 3 bases to trimming and J lost 8 bases, with 11 bases between them. CDR3 bases: TGTGCCAGCAGTTTGCGTATCATAGACACCATATATTTT. Translated: CASSLRIIDTIYF.

This clonotype turned up a few times. V gene TRBV14 combines with J gene TRBJ1-2; D remains unclear. The V gene's germline CDR1 is SGHDN and CDR2 FVKESK. The ends were cut back, 1 base at V and 2 bases at J, with 8 bases in the middle. The CDR3 covers 14 residues. The DNA of the CDR3 is TGTGCCAGCAGCCAAGCCCAGGAAAACTATGGCTACACCTTC. Protein: CASSQAQENYGYTF.

This clonotype has a handful of counts. The J gene is TRBJ2-5, the V gene TRBV4-1, with D possibly being TRBD1 (7 bases). The V and J ends lost 0 bases and 9 bases respectively, with 17 bases between them. CDR3 length: 15 residues. Germline V gene sequence: CDR1 MGHRA, CDR2 YSYEKL. CDR3 in amino acids: CASSQDGMSRGAQYF. The CDR3 DNA reads TGCGCCAGCAGCCAAGACGGGATGTCCAGGGGGGCCCAGTACTTC.

As regards this clonotype: This may stem from a read error, because a much larger clone lies one nucleotide away. The chain joins TRBV12-3 or TRBV12-4 to TRBJ1-2; no firm D call. This CDR3 comprises 13 residues. The CDR3 DNA follows: TGTGCCGGCAGTTTTGGCAGCCACTATGGCTACACCTTC. This encodes CAGSFGSHYGYTF.

This clonotype was observed many times. The V and J genes are TRBV7-2 and TRBJ2-7; 8 bases are a match to TRBD1. The CDR3 covers 14 residues. Germline trimming cut 7 bases from V and 1 base from J; bases unmatched to any gene: 6. Germline values: CDR1 SGHTA, CDR2 FQGNSA. Here the CDR3 DNA reads TGTGCCAGCAAATTGGACAGGGATTCCTACGAGCAGTACTTC. It yields the protein CASKLDRDSYEQYF.

The chain combines TRBV12-3 or TRBV12-4 with TRBJ1-2; D is unresolved. V was pared by 1 base and J by 4 bases, with 10 bases between. There are 14 residues in the CDR3. CDR3 loop: CASSLEAAAYGYTF. The CDR3 DNA reads TGTGCCAGCAGTTTAGAGGCGGCAGCCTATGGCTACACCTTC.